Presented here are 30 T cell receptor beta chains from one specimen sequenced in a study of control samples from healthy donors and cancer patients. Only in-frame clones appear in the TCRdb table, and some are missing; sequencing was by immunoSEQ multiplex PCR. The sample shows about 130,000 clones, approximately 92% of them seen only once. Sequencing was carried out using blood. The receptors originated from a man younger than 35 in good health.

On this clone itself: Other DNA sequences in this specimen translate into the identical CDR3. This sequence joins TRBV18 and TRBJ2-6; weak D call: TRBD2 (6 bases). Trimming took 6 bases from V and 0 from J, leaving 9 bases between them. CDR3 length: 15 residues. CDR1 is KGHSH and CDR2 is LQKENI in the germline V gene. In DNA, the CDR3 is TGTGCCAGCTCCCCCGGGGGCTCTGGGGCCAACGTCCTGACTTTC. Encoded protein: CASSPGGSGANVLTF.

J is TRBJ1-2 and V is TRBV7-6; 10 nucleotides match TRBD1. Germline assignment: CDR1 SGHVS and CDR2 FNYEAQ. The V and J ends lost 1 base and 3 bases, in that order; junction bases with no gene match: 2. The CDR3 is 15 residues long. CDR3 loop: CASSLGQGAHYGYTF. The CDR3 nucleotides are TGTGCCAGCAGCTTAGGACAGGGGGCCCACTATGGCTACACCTTC.

This sequence joins TRBV6-4 and TRBJ2-3; 10 bases fit TRBD2. Germline assignment: CDR1 MRHNA and CDR2 SNTAGT. CDR3 length: 16 residues. The trim removed 0 bases at V and 4 bases at J, leaving 4 bases unmatched. CDR3 sequence: CASSDSSGGAADTQYF. CDR3 sequence (DNA): TGTGCCAGCAGTGACTCAAGCGGGGGGGCCGCAGATACGCAGTATTTT.

CDR3 amino acids: CASSRLADPDGEQFF. The CDR3 nucleotides are TGTGCCAGTAGTCGGTTAGCGGACCCGGACGGTGAGCAGTTCTTC. V usage is TRBV19 and J usage is TRBJ2-1; TRBD2 is a possible D gene (6 bases). The CDR3 runs 15 residues. CDR1 and CDR2 (germline): LNHDA, SQIVND (reference sequence). Trimming pared 5 bases from V and 9 bases from J, leaving 20 bases between.

The chain carries TRBV4-1 and TRBJ2-3, with D unclear. The CDR3 contains 16 residues. V was shortened by 1 base and J by 2 bases, with 13 bases between the two germline ends. Germline V gene sequence: CDR1 MGHRA, CDR2 YSYEKL. The chain's CDR3 is CASSQGVSADTDTQYF. Here the CDR3 DNA reads TGCGCCAGCAGCCAAGGGGTAAGCGCCGACACAGATACGCAGTATTTT.

V and J are TRBV21-1 and TRBJ1-5; TRBD1 is the table's D call, not checked against the DNA. TRBV21-1 is an annotated pseudogene. This CDR3 comprises 21 residues. CDR3 in DNA: TGTGCCAGCAGCAAAGAGGGGGTCCTCGGGACAAGATCAAATAGCAATCAGCCCCAGCATTTT. Protein product: CASSKEGVLGTRSNSNQPQHF.

The V gene is TRBV24-1, the J gene TRBJ2-2; D may match TRBD1 or TRBD2 (5 bases each). Per the germline V gene, CDR1 is KGHDR and CDR2 is SFDVKD. Trimming stripped 0 bases from V and 4 bases from J, with 20 bases between. The CDR3 runs 19 residues. CDR3 sequence: CATSDLKKALGDGTGELFF. The CDR3 bases are TGTGCCACCAGTGATTTGAAGAAGGCTCTGGGGGACGGCACCGGGGAGCTGTTTTTT.

This clone has just one count. The chain joins TRBV2 to TRBJ1-1; D gene ambiguous. Germline CDR1 and CDR2: SNHLY and FYNNEI. V was trimmed by 4 bases and J by 4 bases, leaving 13 bases between them. This CDR3 is built from 14 residues. CDR3 residues: CASSVWEVGTEAFF. The CDR3 bases are TGTGCCAGCAGTGTCTGGGAGGTCGGCACTGAAGCTTTCTTT.

This clone was observed a handful of times. The V call is TRBV19, the J call TRBJ1-1, with D hard to call. The V gene's germline CDR1 is LNHDA and CDR2 SQIVND (reference sequence). The CDR3 has 14 amino acids. Trimming shortened V by 5 bases and J by 0 bases, and 10 bases separated the two germline ends. The CDR3 loop reads CASSLDGLNTEAFF. The CDR3 nucleotides read TGTGCCAGTAGTCTCGACGGACTGAACACTGAAGCTTTCTTT.

The chain carries TRBV19 and TRBJ1-5; maybe TRBD1 (5 bases). V was pared by 7 bases and J by 9 bases, with 22 bases between. The CDR3 has 15 residues. CDR1 is LNHDA, CDR2 SQIVND, per germline (reference sequence). CDR3 sequence: CASNLGLSGDRPQHF. The CDR3 DNA is TGTGCCAGTAACCTCGGGCTCTCGGGGGATCGGCCCCAGCATTTT.

The gene calls are TRBV5-1 and TRBJ2-5; TRBD1 is a possible D gene (6 bases). Trimming stripped 4 bases from V and 5 bases from J, with 18 bases between. This CDR3 is 15 amino acids long. Germline CDR1 reads SGHRS; CDR2 reads YFSETQ. CDR3 DNA sequence: TGCGCCAGCAGCCCATCGACAGGACAAGGGGAGACCCAGTACTTC. Translated, it gives CASSPSTGQGETQYF.

This sequence joins TRBV18 and TRBJ1-4; D uncertain. V lost 4 bases to trimming and J lost 6 bases, with 18 bases between them. Germline loops: CDR1 KGHSH, CDR2 LQKENI. This CDR3 region has 16 residues. This chain's CDR3 is CASSLQEGGVDEKLFF. The CDR3 nucleotides read TGTGCCAGCTCACTTCAGGAGGGAGGAGTCGATGAAAAACTGTTTTTT.

The gene calls are TRBV2 and TRBJ2-1; 8 nucleotides match TRBD2. V trimming: 2 bases; J trimming: 8 bases; junction bases outside the gene matches: 8. The CDR3 totals 15 residues. CDR1 SNHLY and CDR2 FYNNEI come from the germline V gene. CDR3 DNA sequence: TGTGCCAGCAGTGAAACTCGGGGGGGTACGGATGAGCAGTTCTTC. Amino acid sequence: CASSETRGGTDEQFF. Based on the CDR3 plus reference TRBV2 and TRBJ2-1, the full variable domain is EPEVTQTPSHQVTQMGQEVILRCVPISNHLYFYWYRQILGQKVEFLVSFYNNEISEKSEIFDDQFSVERPDGSNFTLKIRSTKLEDSAMYFCASSETRGGTDEQFFGPGTRLTVL.

The J gene is TRBJ2-3, the V gene TRBV12-3 or TRBV12-4; D tentatively fits TRBD1 or TRBD2 (5 bases each). This CDR3 comprises 13 residues. Trimming left V 6 bases short and J 4 bases short, with 11 bases between. Here the CDR3 reads CASSLGPPDTQYF. In nucleotides, the CDR3 is TGTGCCAGCAGCCTGGGACCCCCAGATACGCAGTATTTT.

The chain is built from TRBV24-1 and TRBJ2-5; no reliable D call. The V end lost 3 bases, the J end lost 4 bases, and 11 bases lay between the germline ends. The CDR3 runs to 14 residues. Germline CDR1 reads KGHDR; CDR2 reads SFDVKD. As DNA, the CDR3 is TGTGCCACCAGTGATATTGGGTTGGGAGAGACCCAGTACTTC. Its translation: CATSDIGLGETQYF.

In DNA form, the CDR3 reads TGTGCCTGGAGTGTATCCAGAGTGGATCAGCCCCAGCATTTT. This translates into CAWSVSRVDQPQHF. The V and J genes are TRBV30 and TRBJ1-5; D remains ambiguous. Per germline, CDR1 GTSNPN and CDR2 SVGIG (reference sequence). V lost 0 bases and J lost 5, with 11 bases in between. The CDR3 sequence is 14 residues long. Full variable domain (rest looked up from reference TRBV30 and TRBJ1-5): SQTIHQWPATLVQPVGSPLSLECTVEGTSNPNLYWYRQAAGRGLQLLFYSVGIGQISSEVPQNLSASRPQDRQFILSSKKLLLSDSGFYLCAWSVSRVDQPQHFGDGTRLSIL.

The V call is TRBV3-1 (or the pseudogene TRBV3-2), the J call TRBJ2-1; the match to TRBD2 covers 8 bases. Trimming took 0 bases from V and 2 from J; bases not matched to a gene: 9. The CDR3 sequence is 18 residues long. Germline V gene lookup returns CDR1 LGHDT and CDR2 YNNKEL (reference sequence). The CDR3 DNA reads TGTGCCAGCAGCCAAGATAGGCGGCGGGGGGTAACCTACAATGAGCAGTTCTTC. Amino acids: CASSQDRRRGVTYNEQFF.

This clone was recorded once. The chain carries TRBV29-1 and TRBJ2-5; D may match TRBD1 or TRBD2 (6 bases each). This CDR3 comprises 13 residues. Germline V lookup: CDR1 SQVTM, CDR2 ANQGSEA. Deletions cut 2 bases from V and 5 bases from J, with 12 bases between. This chain's CDR3 is CSVEFKGGETQYF. CDR3 coding DNA: TGCAGCGTTGAATTTAAAGGGGGGGAGACCCAGTACTTC.

The chain links TRBV11-3 to TRBJ1-1; D gene unclear. The CDR3 loop spans 13 amino acids. The V and J ends lost 5 bases and 3 bases respectively, with 10 bases between them. CDR1 is SGHNT and CDR2 is YENEEA in the germline V gene. CDR3 sequence (DNA): TGTGCCAGCAGCAAAAATCGGGACACTGAAGCTTTCTTT. Translating gives CASSKNRDTEAFF. The full variable domain, rest sourced from reference TRBV11-3 and TRBJ1-1, is EAGVVQSPRYKIIEKKQPVAFWCNPISGHNTLYWYLQNLGQGPELLIRYENEEAVDDSQLPKDRFSAERLKGVDSTLKIQPAELGDSAVYLCASSKNRDTEAFFGQGTRLTVV.

The chain is built from TRBV12-2 and TRBJ2-1; TRBD1 was called by the table and not checked on the DNA. TRBV12-2 is given as a pseudogene. CDR3 length equals 19 residues. CDR3 nucleotide sequence: TGTGCAAGTCGCTTAAAAGATAGCCCTACAGGGAATCGCGGGAATGAGCAGTTCTTC. It yields the protein CASRLKDSPTGNRGNEQFF.

This chain links TRBV7-2 with TRBJ2-5; D call uncertain. Germline V lookup: CDR1 SGHTA, CDR2 FQGNSA. CDR3 length: 11 amino acids. The V end lost 5 bases, the J end lost 0 bases, and 1 base lay between the germline ends. CDR3 in DNA: TGTGCCAGCAGCAACCAAGAGACCCAGTACTTC. It specifies CASSNQETQYF.

This clone showed up just once. V and J are TRBV5-1 and TRBJ2-1; 13 bases line up with TRBD2. V dropped 2 bases and J dropped 4; count of bases not matched to a gene: 3. There are 16 residues in the CDR3. Germline V gene lookup returns CDR1 SGHRS and CDR2 YFSETQ. CDR3 residues: CASSLTSGRVYNEQFF. The CDR3 DNA sequence: TGCGCCAGCAGCTTAACTAGCGGGAGGGTTTACAATGAGCAGTTCTTC.

The J gene is TRBJ2-7, the V gene TRBV6-6, with TRBD1 identical over 8 bases. The V gene end was trimmed by 2 bases and the J gene end by 3 bases; junction bases not matched to a gene: 6. Germline assignment: CDR1 MNHNY and CDR2 SVGAGI (reference sequence). The CDR3 is 15 amino acids. CDR3 coding DNA: TGTGCCAGCAGTTACCCTCCAGGGGGCAACTACGAGCAGTACGTC. The encoded protein is CASSYPPGGNYEQYV.

This rearrangement joins TRBV29-1 to TRBJ2-7; 10 bases align to TRBD1. CDR1 and CDR2 (germline): SQVTM, ANQGSEA. The CDR3 totals 14 residues. This CDR3 is CTEAGTGDSYEQYV. As DNA, the CDR3 is TGCACTGAAGCCGGGACAGGGGATTCCTACGAGCAGTACGTC.

V and J are TRBV9 and TRBJ2-3, with a weak D call TRBD1 (5 bases). This CDR3 comprises 15 residues. The germline V gene has CDR1 SGDLS and CDR2 YYNGEE. The germline V and J ends were trimmed by 4 bases and 3 bases, with 15 bases remaining between them. CDR3 region: CASSPQGFGTDTQYF. In DNA, the CDR3 is TGTGCCAGCAGCCCGCAGGGATTCGGTACAGATACGCAGTATTTT.

V usage is TRBV12-3 or TRBV12-4 and J usage is TRBJ1-4; no reliable D call. This CDR3 contains 13 residues. Deletions cut 2 bases from V and 7 bases from J, with 8 bases between. CDR3 in DNA: TGTGCCAGCAGTTTAAGGGCCACTGAAAAACTGTTTTTT. The encoded protein is CASSLRATEKLFF.

The CDR3 sequence: CASSLPSGTPNEKLFF. CDR3 nucleotide sequence: TGTGCCAGCAGCTTACCCTCCGGGACACCAAATGAAAAACTGTTTTTT. The chain joins TRBV11-2 to TRBJ1-4, with D possibly TRBD1 on 6 matching bases. The CDR3 totals 16 residues. Deletions cut 2 bases from V and 5 bases from J, with 15 bases between. Germline CDR1 and CDR2: SGHAT and FQNNGV.

This chain connects TRBV5-6 to TRBJ2-1; D not certain. The CDR3 is 11 amino acids. Germline-derived CDR1 and CDR2 are SGHDT and YYEEEE. The V gene lost 2 bases and the J gene lost 10 bases, with 7 bases spanning the gap. The CDR3 nucleotides read TGTGCCAGCAGCTTTCTCCGGGAGCAGTTCTTC. Encoded protein: CASSFLREQFF.

V and J are TRBV28 and TRBJ2-3; D gene unclear. The CDR3 runs to 15 residues. Germline V CDR1 and CDR2: MDHEN, SYDVKM. V lost 7 bases and J lost 0, with 14 bases in between. The CDR3 DNA reads as TGTGCCAGCATCCCCTGGAGCGCCAGCACAGATACGCAGTATTTT. Protein: CASIPWSASTDTQYF. The entire variable domain, with the rest obtained from reference TRBV28 and TRBJ2-3, is as follows: DVKVTQSSRYLVKRTGEKVFLECVQDMDHENMFWYRQDPGLGLRLIYFSYDVKMKEKGDIPEGYSVSREKKERFSLILESASTNQTSMYLCASIPWSASTDTQYFGPGTRLTVL.

The rearrangement joins TRBV19 to TRBJ1-4; D call uncertain. In germline, CDR1 is LNHDA, CDR2 SQIVND (reference sequence). V shed 4 bases and J shed 4 bases, with 10 bases lying between them. This CDR3 contains 14 residues. CDR3 DNA: TGTGCCAGTAGTACCGGGCTGTTTAATGAAAAACTGTTTTTT. Protein sequence: CASSTGLFNEKLFF.